This T cell receptor (beta chain) was identified in a study of response to subunit inactivated influenza vaccine. This clonotype has just a few counts. Per germline, CDR1 LNHNV and CDR2 YYDKDF (reference sequence). CDR3 length: 12 residues. V was clipped by 3 bases and J by 3 bases, with 5 bases between them. Each CDR3 protein gets one entry after TCRdb re-called the RT-PCR reads with MiXCR. The repertoire holds around 520,000 distinct CDR3 sequences, about 25% seen once, with approximately 2% in the top ten. This specimen consisted of CD4+ T cells sorted from PBMCs, obtained more than 4 days after vaccination. The V gene is TRBV15, the J gene TRBJ2-5; D uncertain. This clonotype was obtained from a man in his fifties who received an inactivated influenza vaccine. The CDR3 DNA reads TGTGCCACCAGCAGGTTAGAAGAGACCCAGTACTTC. Translated, it gives CATSRLEETQYF.